The source of this TCR beta chain is a study of T cells in Graves' hyperthyroidism and ophthalmopathy. The study's findings and limits: Blood also carried most thyroid clonotypes expanded above 0.001.

What was amplified from RNA transcripts were TCR beta CDR3 regions. First-round RT-PCR with HTBI primers amplified the TCR CDR3 region. Each CDR3 protein gets one entry after TCRdb re-called the multiplex PCR reads with MiXCR. The sample yields around 440,000 distinct CDR3 sequences, 15% to 18% seen once. Germline assignment: CDR1 SGHTA and CDR2 FQGNSA. V shed 2 bases and J 7 bases; nucleotides not matched to a gene: 7. This CDR3 spans 15 amino acids. This clonotype appeared once. Its target is unknown. The chain carries TRBV7-2 and TRBJ1-5, with TRBD1 matching 8 bases. The clonotype comes from a woman under 30 with Graves' hyperthyroidism. What was sequenced was blood. The CDR3 reads CASSLMQGAVQPQHF. The CDR3, as DNA: TGTGCCAGCAGCTTAATGCAGGGGGCTGTGCAGCCCCAGCATTTT.